What follows are 16 T cell receptor beta chains derived from one specimen sequenced in a study of T cells after yellow fever vaccination. One entry per CDR3 protein results from TCRdb running MiXCR on the 5' RACE reads. The repertoire holds more than 300,000 distinct CDR3 sequences, with around 4.5% as singletons. The sample in question was PBMCs, obtained 15 days after the yellow fever booster vaccination. All receptors come from a young man who received the YFV17D yellow fever vaccine.

Many counts were recorded for this clonotype. J is TRBJ1-1 and V is TRBV29-1; weak D call: TRBD1 (5 bases). This CDR3 is built from 13 residues. The germline CDR1 and CDR2 sequences are SQVTM and ANQGSEA. Trimming took off 3 bases at V and 10 bases at J, with 18 bases between the two ends. CDR3 protein: CSVEPPGPVGAFF. Written as DNA, the CDR3 is TGCAGCGTTGAGCCCCCGGGACCGGTAGGAGCTTTCTTT.

Comment on this clonotype: A read error may account for a junction end that differs from germline. V gene TRBV20-1 combines with J gene TRBJ1-5; the match to TRBD1 covers 7 bases. The CDR3 sequence is 15 residues long. Germline assignment: CDR1 DFQATT and CDR2 SNEGSKA (reference sequence). CDR3 amino acids: CSAREDRVWNRPQHF. CDR3 nucleotides: TGCAGTGCTAGAGAAGACAGGGTATGGAATCGGCCCCAGCATTTT.

This clonotype was observed a few times. The rearrangement joins TRBV7-8 to TRBJ2-1, with TRBD1 matching over 10 bases. CDR3 length: 17 amino acids. The ends lost 5 bases at V and 5 bases at J; junction bases unmatched: 12. The germline V gene encodes CDR1 SGHVS and CDR2 FQNEAQ. In DNA form, the CDR3 reads TGTGCCAGCAGCACCTCTACGGGACAGGGGATAAACAATGAGCAGTTCTTC. Its protein is CASSTSTGQGINNEQFF.

V and J are TRBV12-3 or TRBV12-4 and TRBJ1-4; a weak D match, TRBD1 (6 bases). Trimming shortened V by 3 bases and J by 5 bases, and 13 bases separated the two germline ends. The CDR3 sequence is 15 residues long. Here the CDR3 reads CASSFYQGTNEKLFF. CDR3 DNA sequence: TGTGCCAGCAGTTTCTACCAGGGGACGAATGAAAAACTGTTTTTT.

The table lists this clonotype with many counts. The rearrangement links TRBV5-1 to TRBJ2-7; 7 nucleotides agree with TRBD1. The CDR3 totals 16 residues. Germline assignment: CDR1 SGHRS and CDR2 YFSETQ. V shed 5 bases, J shed 5 bases, and the junction held 16 bases outside the gene matches. CDR3 in DNA: TGCGCCAGCAGACCGCAGACAGGGAAGAATAGGAACGAGCAGTACTTC. Protein product: CASRPQTGKNRNEQYF. Drawing the rest from reference TRBV5-1 and TRBJ2-7, the complete variable domain is KAGVTQTPRYLIKTRGQQVTLSCSPISGHRSVSWYQQTPGQGLQFLFEYFSETQRNKGNFPGRFSGRQFSNSRSEMNVSTLELGDSALYLCASRPQTGKNRNEQYFGPGTRLTVT.

This clonotype appeared many times. The chain has TRBV20-1 and TRBJ2-3, with no clear D. The CDR3 runs to 15 residues. The V gene lost 3 bases and the J gene lost 3 bases, with 16 bases spanning the gap. Germline V lookup: CDR1 DFQATT, CDR2 SNEGSKA (reference sequence). CDR3 amino acids: CSARAAEGITDTQYF. CDR3 coding DNA: TGCAGTGCTAGGGCAGCCGAAGGAATTACAGATACGCAGTATTTT.

This clonotype appeared many times. The chain uses TRBV20-1 and TRBJ2-5; 7 bases fit TRBD2. Germline lookup yields CDR1 DFQATT and CDR2 SNEGSKA (reference sequence). Unmatched junction bases numbered 10, after V lost 5 bases and J lost 4 bases. CDR3 size: 14 residues. CDR3 region: CSADRGAGRETQYF. CDR3 nucleotide sequence: TGCAGTGCTGACCGAGGAGCGGGGAGAGAGACCCAGTACTTC.

This clonotype came up a few times. The J gene is TRBJ2-5, the V gene TRBV9; D call uncertain. Germline-derived CDR1 and CDR2 are SGDLS and YYNGEE. The CDR3 extends over 14 amino acids. V lost 4 bases and J lost 1, with 11 bases in between. This CDR3 is CASSPYGAQETQYF. In DNA, the CDR3 is TGTGCCAGCAGCCCGTACGGAGCCCAAGAGACCCAGTACTTC. Filled out from reference TRBV9 and TRBJ2-5, the complete variable domain reads DSGVTQTPKHLITATGQRVTLRCSPRSGDLSVYWYQQSLDQGLQFLIQYYNGEERAKGNILERFSAQQFPDLHSELNLSSLELGDSALYFCASSPYGAQETQYFGPGTRLLVL.

This chain uses TRBV7-9 with TRBJ2-5, with 9 positions matching TRBD1. The CDR3 loop spans 17 amino acids. Germline V gives CDR1 SEHNR, CDR2 FQNEAQ (reference sequence). The trim removed 0 bases at V and 1 base at J, leaving 6 bases unmatched. The DNA of the CDR3 is TGTGCCAGCAGCTTAGCGTTCGGGACAGGGAGCCAAGAGACCCAGTACTTC. Protein: CASSLAFGTGSQETQYF. The variable domain in full, completed from reference TRBV7-9 and TRBJ2-5, reads DTGVSQNPRHKITKRGQNVTFRCDPISEHNRLYWYRQTLGQGPEFLTYFQNEAQLEKSRLLSDRFSAERPKGSFSTLEIQRTEQGDSAMYLCASSLAFGTGSQETQYFGPGTRLLVL.

This clonotype has just a few counts. This sequence joins TRBV18 and TRBJ2-7; 7 positions match TRBD2. Trimming removed 6 bases from V and 6 bases from J; junction bases left unmatched: 8. Germline V gives CDR1 KGHSH, CDR2 LQKENI. This CDR3 has 13 amino acids. The CDR3 region is CASSHGGDGEQYV. The CDR3 DNA reads TGTGCCAGCTCGCATGGGGGGGATGGCGAGCAGTACGTC.

The chain couples TRBV6-6 to TRBJ1-1; D is possibly TRBD1 (5 bases). The CDR3 covers 15 residues. V was shortened by 0 bases and J by 3 bases, with 11 bases between the two germline ends. Germline V lookup: CDR1 MNHNY, CDR2 SVGAGI (reference sequence). The DNA for the CDR3 is TGTGCCAGCAGTTACTCCTTAGTGGGGGACACTGAAGCTTTCTTT. Its protein is CASSYSLVGDTEAFF.

This clonotype occurred a few times. The chain employs TRBV3-1 and TRBJ2-1; D possibly corresponds to TRBD1 (6 bases). The germline gives CDR1 LGHDT, CDR2 YNNKEL (reference sequence). Trimming cost V 0 bases and J 0 bases, with 12 bases left between them. The CDR3 contains 17 residues. The chain's CDR3 is CASSQEGGPGSYNEQFF. Written as DNA, the CDR3 is TGTGCCAGCAGCCAAGAAGGGGGACCGGGCTCCTACAATGAGCAGTTCTTC.

In its sample, this clonotype was seen many times. The chain employs TRBV7-2 and TRBJ2-7; D is uncertain. CDR1 and CDR2 (germline): SGHTA, FQGNSA. The V gene lost 7 bases and the J gene lost 6 bases, with 19 bases spanning the gap. The CDR3 contains 14 residues. As DNA, the CDR3 is TGTGCCAGCACCCCGGGTAGGCCGAGCAGCGAGCAGTACTTC. Translated: CASTPGRPSSEQYF.

This clonotype was recorded a few times. The rearrangement links TRBV20-1 to TRBJ1-2, with 7 positions matching TRBD1. Germline CDR1 DFQATT, CDR2 SNEGSKA (reference sequence). V was clipped by 8 bases and J by 7 bases; unmatched bases: 7. The CDR3 length is 11 residues. The CDR3 protein is CSTTGSGGYTF. The CDR3, as DNA: TGCAGTACGACAGGGTCGGGTGGCTACACCTTC.

In this sample, this clonotype turned up many times. The chain carries TRBV4-1 and TRBJ2-3; 10 nucleotides line up with TRBD2. The V segment lost 6 bases and the J segment 2 bases; nucleotides outside the gene matches: 8. Per the germline V gene, CDR1 is MGHRA and CDR2 is YSYEKL. The CDR3 has 16 residues. The CDR3 spells CASRLDGLAVTDTQYF. CDR3 nucleotide sequence: TGCGCCAGCAGATTAGACGGACTAGCGGTCACAGATACGCAGTATTTT.

This clonotype was observed a few times. The chain carries TRBV20-1 and TRBJ1-1; 7 bases are a match to TRBD1. V shed 3 bases and J 3 bases; nucleotides not matched to a gene: 7. Per germline, CDR1 DFQATT and CDR2 SNEGSKA (reference sequence). The CDR3 totals 14 residues. In DNA form, the CDR3 reads TGCAGTGCTAGTAACCCGGGACAGCACACTGAAGCTTTCTTT. Translation: CSASNPGQHTEAFF.